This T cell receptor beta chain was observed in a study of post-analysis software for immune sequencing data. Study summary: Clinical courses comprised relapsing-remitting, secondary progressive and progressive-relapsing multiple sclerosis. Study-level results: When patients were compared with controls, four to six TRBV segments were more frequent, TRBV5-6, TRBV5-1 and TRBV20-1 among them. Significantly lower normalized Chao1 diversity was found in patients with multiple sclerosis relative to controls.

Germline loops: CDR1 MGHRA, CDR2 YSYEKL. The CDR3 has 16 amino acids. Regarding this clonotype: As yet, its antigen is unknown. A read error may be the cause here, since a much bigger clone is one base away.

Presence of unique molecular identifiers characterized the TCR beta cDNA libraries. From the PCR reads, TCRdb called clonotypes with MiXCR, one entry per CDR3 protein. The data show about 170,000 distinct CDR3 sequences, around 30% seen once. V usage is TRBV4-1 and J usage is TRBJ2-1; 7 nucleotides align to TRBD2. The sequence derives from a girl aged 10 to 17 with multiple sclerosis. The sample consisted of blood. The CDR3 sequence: CASSQEGLTSYDEQFF. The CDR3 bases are TGCGCCAGCAGCCAAGAGGGACTAACATCCTACGATGAGCAGTTCTTC.